Listed below are T cell receptor beta chains from one sample, sequenced in a study of beta chain features in type 1 diabetes. Clones were read by immunoSEQ multiplex PCR, and TCRdb kept only the in-frame ones, dropping some. This sample has 250,000 to 300,000 clones; roughly 8% occur once, and the top ten carry roughly 1%. Sequencing was carried out using central memory CD4+ T cells from blood. These receptors all stem from a woman younger than 35 in good health. Both conserved end residues are part of each CDR3. The D gene is left open where the match is weak. Some rows have no size entry. The others give once, few or many, or a class for an expanded clone.

TRBJ2-7 many TRBV7-9 12 - TGTGCCAGCAGCTTAGTCTCCTACGAGCAGTACTTC CASSLVSYEQYF
TRBJ1-2 many TRBV28 11 - TGTGCCAGCTCCTTCCAATATGGCTACACCTTC CASSFQYGYTF
TRBJ1-3 - TRBV2 14 TRBD1 TGTGCCAGCAGTTCGACAGGGGCTGGAAACACCATATATTTT CASSSTGAGNTIYF
TRBJ1-5 - TRBV4-2 14 - TGTGCCAGCAGCCCTCCATATAGCAATCAGCCCCAGCATTTT CASSPPYSNQPQHF
TRBJ2-5 - TRBV5-4 14 - TGTGCCAGCAGCTTGGCTGTCTCCTCAGAGACCCAGTACTTC CASSLAVSSETQYF
TRBJ1-1 few TRBV4-2 15 - TGTGCCAGCAGCCAAGATAAGTCAGGGAGAACTGAAGCTTTCTTT CASSQDKSGRTEAFF
TRBJ2-6 - TRBV4-3 17 TRBD2 TGCGCCAGCAGCCAACCGGGACTAGGTTCTGGGGCCAACGTCCTGACTTTC CASSQPGLGSGANVLTF
TRBJ2-5 - TRBV6-6 14 - TGTGCCAGCAGTTACCCCCGCAGGGGTGAGACCCAGTACTTC CASSYPRRGETQYF
TRBJ2-3 few TRBV7-2 15 - TGTGCCAGCAGCTTAGCGATAGGGTGGGGAGATACGCAGTATTTT CASSLAIGWGDTQYF
TRBJ2-3 - TRBV18 13 - TGTGCCAGCTCACCATGGGGCGCAGATACGCAGTATTTT CASSPWGADTQYF
TRBJ1-4 many TRBV5-4 11 - TGTGCCAGCAGCTTTCAGGAAGAGCTGTTTTTT CASSFQEELFF
TRBJ2-3 few TRBV6-5 15 TRBD2 TGTGCCAGCAGCCCTATAGCGGGGCCTGAGATAACGCAGTATTTT CASSPIAGPEITQYF
TRBJ2-5 - TRBV14 16 - TGTGCCAGCAGCCAAGGCGGAGGGGGCGCGGGGGAGACCCAGTACTTC CASSQGGGGAGETQYF
TRBJ2-5 few TRBV7-2 14 - TGTGCCAGCAGCCCCGGGTGGGCCCAAGAGACCCAGTACTTC CASSPGWAQETQYF
TRBJ1-1 - TRBV7-2 13 - TGTGCCAGCGTTGGACACCTAAACACTGAAGCTTTCTTT CASVGHLNTEAFF
TRBJ2-5 few TRBV2 13 TRBD1 TGTGCCTTCGGGACAGGGGACCAAGAGACCCAGTACTTC CAFGTGDQETQYF